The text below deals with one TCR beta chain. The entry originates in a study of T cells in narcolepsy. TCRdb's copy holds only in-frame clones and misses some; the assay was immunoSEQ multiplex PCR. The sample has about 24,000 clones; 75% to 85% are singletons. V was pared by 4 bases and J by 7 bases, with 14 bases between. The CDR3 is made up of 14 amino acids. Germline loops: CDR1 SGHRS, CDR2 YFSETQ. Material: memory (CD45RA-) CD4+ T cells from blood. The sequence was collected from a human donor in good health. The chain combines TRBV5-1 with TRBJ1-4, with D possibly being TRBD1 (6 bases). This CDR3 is CASSEQGGGEKLFF. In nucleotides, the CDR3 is TGCGCCAGCAGCGAACAGGGCGGCGGTGAAAAACTGTTTTTT.